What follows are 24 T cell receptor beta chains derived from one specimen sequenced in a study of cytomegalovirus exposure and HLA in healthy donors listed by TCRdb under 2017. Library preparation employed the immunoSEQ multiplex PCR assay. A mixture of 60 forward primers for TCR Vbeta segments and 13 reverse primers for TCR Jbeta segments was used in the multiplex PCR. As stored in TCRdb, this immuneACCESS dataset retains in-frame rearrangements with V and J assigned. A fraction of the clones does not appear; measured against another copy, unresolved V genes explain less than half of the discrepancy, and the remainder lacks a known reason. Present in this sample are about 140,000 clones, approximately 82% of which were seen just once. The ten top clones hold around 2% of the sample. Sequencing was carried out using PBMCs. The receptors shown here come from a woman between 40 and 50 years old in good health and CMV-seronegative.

CDR3: CASAPGSGEKLFF. CDR3 DNA sequence: TGCGCCAGCGCCCCCGGTTCGGGTGAAAAACTGTTTTTT. The V call is TRBV5-1, the J call TRBJ1-4; D not certain. The V gene lost 7 bases and the J gene lost 7 bases, with 14 bases spanning the gap. This CDR3 contains 13 residues. Germline V gene lookup returns CDR1 SGHRS and CDR2 YFSETQ.

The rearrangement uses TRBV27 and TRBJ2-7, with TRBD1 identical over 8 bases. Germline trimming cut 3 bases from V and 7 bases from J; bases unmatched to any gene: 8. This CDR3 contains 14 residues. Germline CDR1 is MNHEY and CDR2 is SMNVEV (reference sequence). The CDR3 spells CASSFRDRGLEQYF. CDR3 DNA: TGTGCCAGCAGTTTCCGAGACAGGGGCTTAGAGCAGTACTTC.

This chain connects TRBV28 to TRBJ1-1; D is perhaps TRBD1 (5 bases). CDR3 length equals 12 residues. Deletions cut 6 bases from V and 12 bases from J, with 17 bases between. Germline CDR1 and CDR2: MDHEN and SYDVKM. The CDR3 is CASRPDSALSFF. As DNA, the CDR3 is TGTGCCAGCAGACCCGACAGCGCCTTGTCTTTCTTT.

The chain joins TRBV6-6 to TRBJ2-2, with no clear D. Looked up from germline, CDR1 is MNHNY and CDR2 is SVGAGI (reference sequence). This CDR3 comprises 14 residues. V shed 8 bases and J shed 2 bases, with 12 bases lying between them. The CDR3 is CASGWAANTGELFF. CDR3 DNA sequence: TGTGCCAGCGGATGGGCCGCTAACACCGGGGAGCTGTTTTTT.

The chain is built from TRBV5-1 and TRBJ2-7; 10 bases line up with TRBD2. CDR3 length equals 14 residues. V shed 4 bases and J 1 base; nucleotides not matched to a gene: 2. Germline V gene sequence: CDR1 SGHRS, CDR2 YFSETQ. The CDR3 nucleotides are TGCGCCAGCAGCCAGACTAGCGGGTCCTACGAGCAGTACTTC. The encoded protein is CASSQTSGSYEQYF.

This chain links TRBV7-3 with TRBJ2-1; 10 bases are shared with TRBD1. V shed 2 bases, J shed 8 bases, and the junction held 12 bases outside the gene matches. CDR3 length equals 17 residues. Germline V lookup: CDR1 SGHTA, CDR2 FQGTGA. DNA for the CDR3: TGTGCCAGCAGCTTAGGTGTAGGGACAGGGGTCAGAGATGAGCAGTTCTTC. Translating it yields CASSLGVGTGVRDEQFF. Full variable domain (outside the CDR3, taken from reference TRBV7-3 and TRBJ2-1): GAGVSQTPSNKVTEKGKYVELRCDPISGHTALYWYRQSLGQGPEFLIYFQGTGAADDSGLPNDRFFAVRPEGSVSTLKIQRTERGDSAVYLCASSLGVGTGVRDEQFFGPGTRLTVL.

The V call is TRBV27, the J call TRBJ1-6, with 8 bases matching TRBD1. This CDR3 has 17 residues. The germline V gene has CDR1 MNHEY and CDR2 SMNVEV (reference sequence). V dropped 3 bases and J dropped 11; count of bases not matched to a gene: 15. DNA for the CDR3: TGTGCCAGCAGTTTGTTTTCCCTACCGACAGGGGAAGCACCCCTCCACTTT. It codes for CASSLFSLPTGEAPLHF.

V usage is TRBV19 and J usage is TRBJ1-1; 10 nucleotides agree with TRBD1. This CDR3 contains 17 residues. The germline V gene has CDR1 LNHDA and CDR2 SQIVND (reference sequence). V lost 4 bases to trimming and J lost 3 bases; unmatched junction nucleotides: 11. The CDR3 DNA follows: TGTGCCAGTAGTACATATGAGGGACAGGGGCAGGACACTGAAGCTTTCTTT. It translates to CASSTYEGQGQDTEAFF.

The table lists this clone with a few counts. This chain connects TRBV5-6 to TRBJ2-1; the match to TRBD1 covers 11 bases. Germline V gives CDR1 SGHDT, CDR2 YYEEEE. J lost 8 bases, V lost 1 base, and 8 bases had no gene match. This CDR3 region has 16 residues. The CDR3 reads CASSLQDRGRWDEQFF. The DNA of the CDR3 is TGTGCCAGCAGCTTGCAGGACAGGGGGCGCTGGGATGAGCAGTTCTTC.

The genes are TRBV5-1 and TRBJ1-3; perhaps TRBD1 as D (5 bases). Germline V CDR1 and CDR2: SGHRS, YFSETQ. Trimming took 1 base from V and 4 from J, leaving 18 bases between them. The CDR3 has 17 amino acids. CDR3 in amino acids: CASSLYPRSRGGNTIYF. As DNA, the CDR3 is TGCGCCAGCAGCTTGTACCCAAGGAGTAGGGGCGGAAACACCATATATTTT.

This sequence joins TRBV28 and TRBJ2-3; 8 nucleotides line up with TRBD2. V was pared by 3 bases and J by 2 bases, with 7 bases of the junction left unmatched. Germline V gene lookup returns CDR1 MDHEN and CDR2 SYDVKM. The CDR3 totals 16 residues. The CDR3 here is CASSLGTRVPTDTQYF. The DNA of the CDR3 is TGTGCCAGCAGTTTGGGGACTAGGGTCCCCACAGATACGCAGTATTTT.

Written as DNA, the CDR3 is TGCGCCAGCAGCTCACAGGGATCTCAGAGCGCTTTCTTT. Amino acids: CASSSQGSQSAFF. The chain employs TRBV5-1 and TRBJ1-1; a weak D match, TRBD1 (6 bases). CDR3 size: 13 residues. Per the germline V gene, CDR1 is SGHRS and CDR2 is YFSETQ. V dropped 3 bases and J dropped 11 bases, with 17 bases sitting between them.

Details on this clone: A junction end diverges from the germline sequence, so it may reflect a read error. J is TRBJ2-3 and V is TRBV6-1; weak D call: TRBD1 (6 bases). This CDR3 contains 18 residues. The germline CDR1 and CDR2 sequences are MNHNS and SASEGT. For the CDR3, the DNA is TGTGCCAGCAGTGAAGAACCCGGGACACGAACTGCCACAGGTACGCAGTATTTT. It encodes CASSEEPGTRTATGTQYF.

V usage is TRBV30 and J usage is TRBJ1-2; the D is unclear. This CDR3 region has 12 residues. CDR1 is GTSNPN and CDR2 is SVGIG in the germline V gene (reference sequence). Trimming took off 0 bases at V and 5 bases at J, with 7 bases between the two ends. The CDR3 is CAWSVNRYGYTF. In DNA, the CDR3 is TGTGCCTGGAGTGTAAATAGATATGGCTACACCTTC. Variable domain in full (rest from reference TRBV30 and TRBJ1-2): SQTIHQWPATLVQPVGSPLSLECTVEGTSNPNLYWYRQAAGRGLQLLFYSVGIGQISSEVPQNLSASRPQDRQFILSSKKLLLSDSGFYLCAWSVNRYGYTFGSGTRLTVV.

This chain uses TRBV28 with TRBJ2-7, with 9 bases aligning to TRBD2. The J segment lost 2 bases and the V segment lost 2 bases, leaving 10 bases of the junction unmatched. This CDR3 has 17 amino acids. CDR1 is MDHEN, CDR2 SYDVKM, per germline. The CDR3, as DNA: TGTGCCAGCAGTTTAAGCCCGAGCGGGAGGTCGACCTACGAGCAGTACTTC. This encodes CASSLSPSGRSTYEQYF.

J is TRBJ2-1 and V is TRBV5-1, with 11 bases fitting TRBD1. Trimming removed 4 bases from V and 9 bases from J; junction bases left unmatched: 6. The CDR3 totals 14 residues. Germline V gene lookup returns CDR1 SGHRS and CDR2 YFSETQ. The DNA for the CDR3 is TGCGCCAGCAGCCCGGGACAGGGGGGTGGTGAGCAGTTCTTC. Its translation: CASSPGQGGGEQFF. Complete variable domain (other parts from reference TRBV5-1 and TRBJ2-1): KAGVTQTPRYLIKTRGQQVTLSCSPISGHRSVSWYQQTPGQGLQFLFEYFSETQRNKGNFPGRFSGRQFSNSRSEMNVSTLELGDSALYLCASSPGQGGGEQFFGPGTRLTVL.

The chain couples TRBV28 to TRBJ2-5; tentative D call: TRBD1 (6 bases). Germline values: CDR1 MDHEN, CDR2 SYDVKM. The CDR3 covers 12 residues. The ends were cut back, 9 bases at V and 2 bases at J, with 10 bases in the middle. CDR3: CASVGAQETQYF. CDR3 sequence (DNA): TGTGCCAGTGTGGGGGCACAAGAGACCCAGTACTTC.

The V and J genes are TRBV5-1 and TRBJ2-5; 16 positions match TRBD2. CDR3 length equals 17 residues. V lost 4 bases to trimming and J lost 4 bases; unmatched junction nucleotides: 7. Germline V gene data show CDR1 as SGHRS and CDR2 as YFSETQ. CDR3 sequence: CASSGGLAGGVRETQYF. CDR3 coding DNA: TGCGCCAGCAGCGGGGGACTAGCGGGAGGGGTGAGAGAGACCCAGTACTTC. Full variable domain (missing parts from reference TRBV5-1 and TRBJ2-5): KAGVTQTPRYLIKTRGQQVTLSCSPISGHRSVSWYQQTPGQGLQFLFEYFSETQRNKGNFPGRFSGRQFSNSRSEMNVSTLELGDSALYLCASSGGLAGGVRETQYFGPGTRLLVL.

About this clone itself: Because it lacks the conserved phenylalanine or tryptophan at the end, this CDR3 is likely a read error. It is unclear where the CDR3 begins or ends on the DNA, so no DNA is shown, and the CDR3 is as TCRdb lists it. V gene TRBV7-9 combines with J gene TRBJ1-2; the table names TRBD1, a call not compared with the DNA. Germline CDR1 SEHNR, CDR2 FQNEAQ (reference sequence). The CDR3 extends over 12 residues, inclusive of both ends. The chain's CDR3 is CASSPTDTPSVI.

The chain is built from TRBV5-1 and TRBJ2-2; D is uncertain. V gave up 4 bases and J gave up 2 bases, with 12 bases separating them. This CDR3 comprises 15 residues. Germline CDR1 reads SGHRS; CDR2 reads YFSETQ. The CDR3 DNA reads TGCGCCAGCAGCGTGCCTTTGGCTAACACCGGGGAGCTGTTTTTT. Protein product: CASSVPLANTGELFF.

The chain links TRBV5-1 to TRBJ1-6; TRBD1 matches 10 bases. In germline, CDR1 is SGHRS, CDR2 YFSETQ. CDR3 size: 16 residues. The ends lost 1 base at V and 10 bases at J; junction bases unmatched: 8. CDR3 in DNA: TGCGCCAGCAGCTTGACAACCGGGACAGGGGAATCACCCCTCCACTTT. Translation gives CASSLTTGTGESPLHF.

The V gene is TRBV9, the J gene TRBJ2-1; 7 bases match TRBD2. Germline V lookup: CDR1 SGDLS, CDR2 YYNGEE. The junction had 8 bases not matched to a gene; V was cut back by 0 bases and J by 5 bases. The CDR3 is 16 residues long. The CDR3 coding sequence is TGTGCCAGCAGCGTAGGTGCGGGAGTATGGGACAATGAGCAGTTCTTC. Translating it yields CASSVGAGVWDNEQFF. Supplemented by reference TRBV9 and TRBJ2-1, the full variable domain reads DSGVTQTPKHLITATGQRVTLRCSPRSGDLSVYWYQQSLDQGLQFLIQYYNGEERAKGNILERFSAQQFPDLHSELNLSSLELGDSALYFCASSVGAGVWDNEQFFGPGTRLTVL.

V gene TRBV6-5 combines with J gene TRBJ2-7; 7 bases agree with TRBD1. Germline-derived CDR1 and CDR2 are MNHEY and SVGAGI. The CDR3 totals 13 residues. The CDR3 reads CAAAQGPISEQYF. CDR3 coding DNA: TGTGCAGCCGCACAGGGGCCTATTTCCGAGCAGTACTTC.

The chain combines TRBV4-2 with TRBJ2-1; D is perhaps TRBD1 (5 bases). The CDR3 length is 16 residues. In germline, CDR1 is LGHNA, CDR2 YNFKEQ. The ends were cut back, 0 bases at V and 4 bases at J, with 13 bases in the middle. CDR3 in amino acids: CASSQDYQGRYNEQFF. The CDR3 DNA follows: TGTGCCAGCAGCCAAGATTACCAGGGCCGGTACAATGAGCAGTTCTTC.